The clone carrying this T cell receptor beta chain was detected a few times. Its target is unknown. This record belongs to a study of vaccination and CD4 T cells after COVID-19. Study details: Blood was drawn a median roughly 79 days post second dose, range 14 to 241. Study-wide points: Convalescent patients had a median around 90% of post-vaccine SARS-CoV-2-reactive clones that were detected only after vaccination, not before it. Convalescent patients' vaccine-specific clones were spike mono-reactive in 304 of 307 cases.

With the Oncomine TCR Beta short-read assay, DNA from cultured CD4+ T cells was sequenced. TCRdb passed the PCR reads through MiXCR, listing each CDR3 protein once. The sample has 15,000 to 20,000 distinct CDR3 sequences, about 56% seen once. Treatment defined: roughly ten-day PBMC culture with coronavirus spike peptide pools or control peptides (ViraFEST assay). For ViraFEST, peptide pools expanded antigen-specific T cells, after which the TCRs were sequenced. Germline CDR1 LNHDA, CDR2 SQIVND (reference sequence). The germline V and J ends were trimmed by 6 bases and 7 bases, with 15 bases remaining between them. The CDR3 spans 14 residues.

The sequenced sample consisted of CD4+ T cells from blood, cultured in vitro. This chain joins TRBV19 and TRBJ2-2; the D gene could be TRBD1 or TRBD2 (5 bases each). This sequence originates from a human donor who had recovered from COVID-19. In nucleotides, the CDR3 is TGTGCCAGTAGCGGGGCAGGCTACGGCGGGGAGCTGTTTTTT. Translated: CASSGAGYGGELFF.